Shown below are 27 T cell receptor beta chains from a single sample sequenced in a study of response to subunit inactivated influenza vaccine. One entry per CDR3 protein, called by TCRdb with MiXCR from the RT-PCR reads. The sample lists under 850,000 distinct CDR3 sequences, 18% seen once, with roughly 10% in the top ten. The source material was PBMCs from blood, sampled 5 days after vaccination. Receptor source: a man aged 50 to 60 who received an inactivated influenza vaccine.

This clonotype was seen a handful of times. The CDR3 spells CASSENNEKLFF. In DNA form, the CDR3 reads TGTGCCAGCAGCGAAAATAATGAAAAACTGTTTTTT. V is TRBV7-9 and J is TRBJ1-4; unclear D gene. Germline CDR1 and CDR2: SEHNR and FQNEAQ (reference sequence). CDR3 size: 12 residues. Trimming removed 5 bases from V and 4 bases from J, with 5 bases in between.

The CDR3 here is CASKGRSSYEQYF. The CDR3 region has the DNA TGTGCCAGCAAGGGCAGATCCTCCTACGAGCAGTACTTC. This chain joins TRBV3-1 and TRBJ2-7; the D is unclear. CDR1 and CDR2 (germline): LGHDT, YNNKEL (reference sequence). The CDR3 covers 13 residues. The V gene lost 7 bases and the J gene lost 0 bases, with 10 bases spanning the gap.

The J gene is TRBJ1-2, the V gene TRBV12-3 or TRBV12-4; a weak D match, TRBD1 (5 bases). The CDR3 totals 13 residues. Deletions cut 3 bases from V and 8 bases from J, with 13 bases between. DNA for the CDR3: TGTGCCAGCAGTTTCTCCGGGGCTAGAGGCTACACCTTC. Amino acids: CASSFSGARGYTF.

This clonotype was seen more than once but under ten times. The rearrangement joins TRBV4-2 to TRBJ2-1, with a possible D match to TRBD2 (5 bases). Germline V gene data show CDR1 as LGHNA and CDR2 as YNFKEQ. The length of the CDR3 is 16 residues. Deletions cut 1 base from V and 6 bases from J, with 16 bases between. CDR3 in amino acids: CASSQVSISGFNEQFF. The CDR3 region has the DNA TGTGCCAGCAGCCAAGTATCTATTTCGGGGTTCAATGAGCAGTTCTTC.

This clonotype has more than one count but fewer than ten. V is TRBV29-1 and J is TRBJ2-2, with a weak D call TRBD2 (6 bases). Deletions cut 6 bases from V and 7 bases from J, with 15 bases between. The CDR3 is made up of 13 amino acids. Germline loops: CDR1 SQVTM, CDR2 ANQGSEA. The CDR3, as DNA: TGCAGCGTAGGAGGGGTGGTGGACGGGGAGCTGTTTTTT. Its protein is CSVGGVVDGELFF.

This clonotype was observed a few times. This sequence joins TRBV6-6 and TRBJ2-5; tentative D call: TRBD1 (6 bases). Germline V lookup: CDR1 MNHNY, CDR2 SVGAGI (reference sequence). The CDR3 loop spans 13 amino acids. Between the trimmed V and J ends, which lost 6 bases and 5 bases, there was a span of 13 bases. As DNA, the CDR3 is TGTGCCAGCAGATATCCAGGGGTGGAGACCCAGTACTTC. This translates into CASRYPGVETQYF.

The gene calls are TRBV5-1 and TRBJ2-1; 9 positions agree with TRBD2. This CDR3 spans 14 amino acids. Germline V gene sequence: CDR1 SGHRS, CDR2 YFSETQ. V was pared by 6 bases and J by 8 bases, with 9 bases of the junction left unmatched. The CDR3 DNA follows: TGCGCCAGCACCCAGGGCGGGAGGGCCCATGAGCAGTTCTTC. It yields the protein CASTQGGRAHEQFF.

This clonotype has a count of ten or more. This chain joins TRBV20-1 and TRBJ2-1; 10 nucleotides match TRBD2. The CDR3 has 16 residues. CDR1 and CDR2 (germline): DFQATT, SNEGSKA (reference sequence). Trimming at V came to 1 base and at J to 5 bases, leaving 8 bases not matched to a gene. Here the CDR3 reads CSARALKSGRDNEQFF. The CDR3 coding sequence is TGCAGTGCTAGAGCCCTGAAGAGCGGGAGGGACAATGAGCAGTTCTTC.

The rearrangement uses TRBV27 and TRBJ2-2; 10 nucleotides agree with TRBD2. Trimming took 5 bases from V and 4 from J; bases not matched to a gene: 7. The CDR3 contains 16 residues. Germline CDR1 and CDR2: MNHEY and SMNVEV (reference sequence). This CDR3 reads CASSPLAGGLTGELFF. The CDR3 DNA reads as TGTGCCAGCAGTCCCTTAGCGGGAGGCCTCACCGGGGAGCTGTTTTTT.

The CDR3 bases are TGCAGTGCCTCCGAGGCAAGGACGGCCAAAAACATTCAGTACTTC. This encodes CSASEARTAKNIQYF. The gene calls are TRBV20-1 and TRBJ2-4; unclear D gene. The germline CDR1 and CDR2 sequences are DFQATT and SNEGSKA (reference sequence). This CDR3 region has 15 residues. With 6 bases removed from V and 1 base from J, the gap between germline ends came to 16 bases.

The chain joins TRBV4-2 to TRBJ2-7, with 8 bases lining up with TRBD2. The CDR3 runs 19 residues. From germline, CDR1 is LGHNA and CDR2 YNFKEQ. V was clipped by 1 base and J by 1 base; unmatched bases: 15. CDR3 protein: CASSQAFLAGRVVSYEQYF. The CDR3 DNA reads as TGTGCCAGCAGCCAAGCGTTTTTAGCGGGGAGGGTGGTTTCCTACGAGCAGTACTTC.

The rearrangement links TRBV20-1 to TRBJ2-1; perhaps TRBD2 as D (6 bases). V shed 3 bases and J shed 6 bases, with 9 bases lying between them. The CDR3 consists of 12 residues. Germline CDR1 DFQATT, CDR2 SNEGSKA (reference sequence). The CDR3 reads CSAREGFNEQFF. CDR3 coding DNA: TGCAGTGCTAGGGAGGGTTTCAATGAGCAGTTCTTC.

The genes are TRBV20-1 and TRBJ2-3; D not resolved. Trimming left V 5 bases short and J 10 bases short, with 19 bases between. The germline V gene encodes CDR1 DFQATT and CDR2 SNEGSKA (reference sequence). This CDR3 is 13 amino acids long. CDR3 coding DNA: TGCAGTGCTCGTAGGGTAAACAGTTTCCCGCAGTATTTT. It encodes CSARRVNSFPQYF.

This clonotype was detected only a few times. CDR3 region: CAISEGKVNTEAFF. The DNA of the CDR3 is TGTGCCATCAGTGAGGGAAAAGTGAACACTGAAGCTTTCTTT. The V gene is TRBV10-3, the J gene TRBJ1-1; unclear D gene. V was clipped by 2 bases and J by 0 bases, with 7 bases between them. CDR3 length equals 14 residues. Germline V gene lookup returns CDR1 ENHRY and CDR2 SYGVKD.

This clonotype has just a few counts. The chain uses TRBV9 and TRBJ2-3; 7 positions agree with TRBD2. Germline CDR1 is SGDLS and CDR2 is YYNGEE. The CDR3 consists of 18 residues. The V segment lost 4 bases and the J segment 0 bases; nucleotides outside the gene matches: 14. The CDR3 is CASSTPLGSGVSTDTQYF. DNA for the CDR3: TGTGCCAGCAGCACTCCCCTCGGGAGCGGGGTGAGCACAGATACGCAGTATTTT.

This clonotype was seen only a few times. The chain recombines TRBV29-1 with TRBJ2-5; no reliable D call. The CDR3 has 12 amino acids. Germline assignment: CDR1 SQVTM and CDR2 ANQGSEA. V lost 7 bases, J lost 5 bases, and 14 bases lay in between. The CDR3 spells CSAHLVAETQYF. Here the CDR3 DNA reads TGCAGCGCCCATCTGGTGGCGGAGACCCAGTACTTC. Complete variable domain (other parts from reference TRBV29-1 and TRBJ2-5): SAVISQKPSRDICQRGTSLTIQCQVDSQVTMMFWYRQQPGQSLTLIATANQGSEATYESGFVIDKFPISRPNLTFSTLTVSNMSPEDSSIYLCSAHLVAETQYFGPGTRLLVL.

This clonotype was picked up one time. The CDR3 DNA is TGCAGCGTTGAAGATCTAGGAGATACGCAGTATTTT. It is translated as CSVEDLGDTQYF. This chain uses TRBV29-1 with TRBJ2-3; D not certain. The ends were cut back, 0 bases at V and 5 bases at J, with 6 bases in the middle. This CDR3 is built from 12 residues. The V gene's germline CDR1 is SQVTM and CDR2 ANQGSEA.

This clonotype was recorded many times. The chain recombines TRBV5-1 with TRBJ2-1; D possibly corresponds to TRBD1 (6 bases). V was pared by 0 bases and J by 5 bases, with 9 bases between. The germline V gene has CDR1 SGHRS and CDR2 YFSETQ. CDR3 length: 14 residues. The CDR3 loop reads CASSLGQVNNEQFF. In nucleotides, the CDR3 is TGCGCCAGCAGCTTGGGACAGGTGAACAATGAGCAGTTCTTC.

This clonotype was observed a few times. The CDR3 region has the DNA TGCACCCCACAGGGCCAGGGGATCCTGGGGACCCAGTACTTC. Its translation: CTPQGQGILGTQYF. The chain employs TRBV29-1 and TRBJ2-5; D might be TRBD1 (6 bases). The germline V gene encodes CDR1 SQVTM and CDR2 ANQGSEA. The CDR3 is 14 amino acids.

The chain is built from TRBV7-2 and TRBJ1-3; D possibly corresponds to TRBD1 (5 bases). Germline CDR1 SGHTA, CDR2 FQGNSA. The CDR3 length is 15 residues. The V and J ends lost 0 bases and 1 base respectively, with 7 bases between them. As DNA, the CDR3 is TGTGCCAGCAGCTTAGCGTGGGGGTCTGGAAACACCATATATTTT. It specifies CASSLAWGSGNTIYF.

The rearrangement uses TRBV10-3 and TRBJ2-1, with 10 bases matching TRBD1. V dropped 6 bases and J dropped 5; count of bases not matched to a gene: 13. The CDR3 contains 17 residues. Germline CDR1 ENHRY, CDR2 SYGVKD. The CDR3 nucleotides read TGTGCCATCAGACCGGGACAGGGGCCACTAGCACACAATGAGCAGTTCTTC. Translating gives CAIRPGQGPLAHNEQFF.

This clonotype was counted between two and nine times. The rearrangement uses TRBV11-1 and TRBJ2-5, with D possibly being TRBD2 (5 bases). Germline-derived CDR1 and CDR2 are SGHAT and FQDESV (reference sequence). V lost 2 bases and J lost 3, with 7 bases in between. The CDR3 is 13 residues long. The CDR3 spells CASSLTLEETQYF. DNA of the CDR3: TGTGCCAGCAGCTTAACACTAGAAGAGACCCAGTACTTC. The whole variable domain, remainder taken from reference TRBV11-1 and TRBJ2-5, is EAEVAQSPRYKITEKSQAVAFWCDPISGHATLYWYRQILGQGPELLVQFQDESVVDDSQLPKDRFSAERLKGVDSTLKIQPAELGDSAMYLCASSLTLEETQYFGPGTRLLVL.

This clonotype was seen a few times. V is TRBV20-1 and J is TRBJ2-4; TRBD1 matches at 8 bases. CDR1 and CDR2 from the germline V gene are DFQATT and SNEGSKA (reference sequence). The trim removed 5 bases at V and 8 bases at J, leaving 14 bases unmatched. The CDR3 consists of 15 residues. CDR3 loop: CSAPPQQGVSHIQYF. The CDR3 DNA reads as TGCAGTGCTCCCCCCCAACAGGGGGTTTCTCACATTCAGTACTTC.

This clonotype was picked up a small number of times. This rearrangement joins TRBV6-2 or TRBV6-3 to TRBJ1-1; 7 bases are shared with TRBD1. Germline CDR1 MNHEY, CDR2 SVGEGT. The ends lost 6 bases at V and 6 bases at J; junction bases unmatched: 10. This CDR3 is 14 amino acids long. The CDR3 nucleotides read TGTGCCAGCAGCAGAGGAGGGGGCTTCGCTGAAGCTTTCTTT. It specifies CASSRGGGFAEAFF.

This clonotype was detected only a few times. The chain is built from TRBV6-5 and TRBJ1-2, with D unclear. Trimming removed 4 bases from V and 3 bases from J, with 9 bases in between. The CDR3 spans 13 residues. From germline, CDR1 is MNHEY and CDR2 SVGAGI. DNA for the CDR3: TGTGCCAGCAGTTTAGCAGCCTACTATGGCTACACCTTC. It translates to CASSLAAYYGYTF.

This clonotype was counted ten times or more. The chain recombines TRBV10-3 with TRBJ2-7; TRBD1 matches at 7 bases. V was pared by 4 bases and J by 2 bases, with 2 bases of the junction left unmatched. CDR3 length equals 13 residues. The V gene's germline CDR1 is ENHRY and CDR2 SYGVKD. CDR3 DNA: TGTGCCATCAGTGGGACAGGAGCCTACGAGCAGTACTTC. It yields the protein CAISGTGAYEQYF.

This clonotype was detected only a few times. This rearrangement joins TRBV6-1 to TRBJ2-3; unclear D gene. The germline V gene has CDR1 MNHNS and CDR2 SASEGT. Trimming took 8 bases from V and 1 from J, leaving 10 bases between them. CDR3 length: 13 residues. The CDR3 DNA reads TGTGCCAGCCGCGCATACCGCACAGATACGCAGTATTTT. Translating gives CASRAYRTDTQYF.